The sample holds one count of the clone carrying this T cell receptor beta chain. Its antigen is not identified. Patients with Susac syndrome showed fulfilment of recently defined diagnostic criteria for definite or probable disease. The source of the sample is a study of CD8 T cells in Susac syndrome. On the study more broadly: Patients with Susac syndrome, at blood draw, were therapy-naive, on corticosteroids, or on intravenous immunoglobulin alone.

The RNA input was about 0.5 to 1 ug, and it was reverse transcribed with random hexamers. TCR beta CDR3 was amplified by immunoSEQ multiplex PCR. This amplification extended across 54 Vbeta and 13 Jbeta segments. From the immunoSEQ multiplex PCR reads, TCRdb called clonotypes with MiXCR, one entry per CDR3 protein. Here the sample spans about 82,000 distinct CDR3 sequences, 96% being singletons. The germline V gene encodes CDR1 MDHEN and CDR2 SYDVKM. V was clipped by 6 bases and J by 7 bases, with 21 bases between them. The CDR3 runs to 15 residues. Study-wide findings and caveats: The study identified sixteen and five Susac-specific public clones in total CD8+ and CD8+ TEMRA repertoires.

This rearrangement joins TRBV28 to TRBJ1-1, with TRBD1 as a possible D gene (6 bases). Input material: CD8+ T cells from PBMCs. The sequence was obtained from a human donor with Susac syndrome. The CDR3 sequence: CASRLAPGARDEAFF. The CDR3 DNA is TGTGCCAGCAGACTGGCTCCGGGGGCGCGGGATGAAGCTTTCTTT.